Below, 3 T cell receptor beta chains from the same sample are listed, as sequenced in a study of identical twins. TCRdb reprocessed the 5' RACE reads with MiXCR, giving one entry per CDR3 protein. The sample holds some 690,000 distinct CDR3 sequences; 21% are singletons and the top ten take 4% to 5.5%. The sample also formed part of further work on T cells expressing NK-cell markers.

The source material was PBMCs. Receptor source: a woman between 18 and 29 years old in good health.

Ten or more counts support this clonotype. The chain links TRBV12-3 or TRBV12-4 to TRBJ2-1; 9 bases agree with TRBD2. Trimming took 6 bases from V and 4 from J; bases not matched to a gene: 1. This CDR3 is 13 amino acids long. The CDR3 DNA reads as TGTGCCAGCAGGACTAGCGGTTACAATGAGCAGTTCTTC. This codes for CASRTSGYNEQFF.

The V gene is TRBV6-1, the J gene TRBJ2-1; 8 nucleotides line up with TRBD2. J was trimmed by 4 bases and V by 7 bases; bases with no gene match: 9. The CDR3 runs to 15 residues. Germline V CDR1 and CDR2: MNHNS, SASEGT. The CDR3 loop reads CASTQEAGGYNEQFF. CDR3 DNA: TGTGCCAGCACTCAGGAGGCGGGGGGTTACAATGAGCAGTTCTTC.

This clonotype was detected only a few times. The J gene is TRBJ2-2, the V gene TRBV3-1; D is unclear. Per the germline V gene, CDR1 is LGHDT and CDR2 is YNNKEL (reference sequence). The CDR3 is made up of 12 amino acids. V lost 3 bases and J 10 bases, leaving 9 bases between the germline ends. This CDR3 is CASSHRRQELFF. As DNA, the CDR3 is TGTGCCAGCAGCCACCGTCGTCAGGAGCTGTTTTTT.